These 19 T cell receptor beta chains originate from one sample sequenced in a study of T cell clonality in common variable immunodeficiency. Only in-frame clones appear in the TCRdb table, and some are missing; sequencing was by immunoSEQ multiplex PCR. The data show tens of thousands of clones, none appearing only once, with 10% held by the ten largest. Specimen: peripheral blood mononuclear cells. These receptor sequences come from a person between 18 and 75 years old in good health.

Many counts were recorded for this clone. The read stops 3 residues short of the end of the CDR3; the missing end is completed from the germline J gene. The chain uses TRBV30 and TRBJ1-6; 7 bases are shared with TRBD1. The ends lost 3 bases at V and 8 bases at J; junction bases unmatched: 7. The CDR3 sequence is 14 residues long. Germline CDR1 and CDR2: GTSNPN and SVGIG (reference sequence). The covered CDR3 bases are TGTGCCTGGAGGCGACAGGGAAATGATTCACCC. Translating gives CAWRRQGNDSP. Given in full, the CDR3 is CAWRRQGNDSPLHF.

This clone was recorded many times. The sequenced CDR3 bases are TGCAGTGCTAGACCCTCGGACAGGGCTGGGGAAGAGACC. Amino acid sequence: CSARPSDRAGEET. In full, the CDR3 is CSARPSDRAGEETQYF. The V call is TRBV20-1, the J call TRBJ2-5; 8 nucleotides align to TRBD1. From the germline J gene comes the end of the CDR3, since the read stops 3 residues before it. V was pared by 2 bases and J by 3 bases, with 11 bases of the junction left unmatched. CDR1 DFQATT and CDR2 SNEGSKA come from the germline V gene (reference sequence). The CDR3 totals 16 residues.

In this sample, this clone turned up many times. The CDR3 end falls 3 residues outside the read, so it is completed with the germline J gene. The rearrangement uses TRBV20-1 and TRBJ1-5; 7 bases agree with TRBD1. With V trimmed by 6 bases and J by 4 bases, 3 bases remained unmatched. Germline lookup yields CDR1 DFQATT and CDR2 SNEGSKA (reference sequence). This CDR3 contains 12 residues. CDR3: CSAGTVNQPQHF. CDR3 DNA (partial): TGCAGTGCCGGGACAGTTAATCAGCCC.

This clone has a count of ten or more. The sequenced fragment ends 3 residues before the CDR3 boundary, so the rest is inferred from the germline J gene. V gene TRBV28 combines with J gene TRBJ2-7; 8 positions match TRBD1. V shed 8 bases, J shed 4 bases, and the junction held 16 bases outside the gene matches. CDR3 size: 16 residues. Germline V gene sequence: CDR1 MDHEN, CDR2 SYDVKM. The part of the CDR3 DNA that was read is TGTGCCAGCGCACCACTACCGGGACAGGTTTTATACGAG. Amino acids: CASAPLPGQVLYE. The complete CDR3 reads CASAPLPGQVLYEQYF.

This clone has a count of ten or more. The DNA ends 3 residues before the CDR3 does, and the rest of the CDR3 is filled in from the germline J gene. The chain is built from TRBV4-2 and TRBJ2-5; 8 bases align to TRBD2. The trim removed 4 bases at V and 5 bases at J, leaving 9 bases unmatched. Germline CDR1 and CDR2: LGHNA and YNFKEQ. The CDR3 is 15 amino acids. This chain's CDR3 is CASSPRGAGGETQYF. Incomplete CDR3 DNA: TGTGCCAGCAGCCCTCGGGGGGCGGGGGGTGAGACC.

There are many counts of this clone. The read stops 3 residues short of the end of the CDR3; the missing end is completed from the germline J gene. The chain links TRBV7-9 to TRBJ1-4; D possibly corresponds to TRBD1 (6 bases). This CDR3 has 15 amino acids. Germline V CDR1 and CDR2: SEHNR, FQNEAQ (reference sequence). Trimming cost V 2 bases and J 10 bases, with 17 bases left between them. CDR3 in amino acids: CASSLYREQEVKLFF. CDR3 bases read: TGTGCCAGCAGCTTATACAGGGAACAGGAGGTAAAA.

This clone was seen repeatedly, ten times or more. The read terminates 3 residues ahead of where the CDR3 ends, so the germline J gene completes it. The rearrangement links TRBV19 to TRBJ1-1; TRBD1 is a possible D gene (6 bases). Germline V gene sequence: CDR1 LNHDA, CDR2 SQIVND (reference sequence). There are 13 residues in the CDR3. The CDR3 spells CASSINPDSEAFF. The sequenced CDR3 bases are TGTGCCAGTAGTATCAATCCGGACAGCGAA.

In its sample, this clone was seen many times. The CDR3 DNA, read in part, is TGTGCCAGCAGTGCTTCCCCTTCTAGCGGGGGGACTGAG. Residues: CASSASPSSGGTE. The complete CDR3 reads CASSASPSSGGTEQFF. The J gene is TRBJ2-1, the V gene TRBV6-4; 11 bases match TRBD2. The read gets to within 3 residues of the CDR3 end, and the germline J gene fills in the rest. Germline V CDR1 and CDR2: MRHNA, SNTAGT. After removal of 4 bases from V and 9 bases from J, the junction contained 11 bases not matched to a gene. The CDR3 runs to 16 residues.

At least ten counts were recorded for this clone. The read finishes 3 residues shy of the CDR3 end, and the germline J gene is used to complete it. This chain connects TRBV19 to TRBJ1-5; D may be TRBD1 (6 bases). This CDR3 has 14 amino acids. Germline CDR1 reads LNHDA; CDR2 reads SQIVND (reference sequence). Trimming removed 5 bases from V and 5 bases from J, with 13 bases in between. The covered CDR3 bases are TGTGCCAGTAGTGCGGACAGTGTGTATCAGCCC. Translating gives CASSADSVYQP. The CDR3 reads in full as CASSADSVYQPQHF.

This clone was counted only a few times. The sequenced fragment ends 3 residues before the CDR3 boundary, so the rest is inferred from the germline J gene. The J gene is TRBJ2-7, the V gene TRBV13, with D perhaps TRBD1 (7 bases). CDR1 and CDR2 (germline): PRHDT, FYEKMQ (reference sequence). The CDR3 loop spans 16 amino acids. V dropped 5 bases and J dropped 1 base, with 18 bases sitting between them. The DNA read from the CDR3 is TGTGCCAGCAGCCGGGGGAAGGGGGCTTTTTCCTACGAG. Protein product: CASSRGKGAFSYE. The full-length CDR3 reads as CASSRGKGAFSYEQYF.

This clone was counted many times. Read sequence stops 3 residues before the CDR3 end, and the germline J gene provides the missing end. The V gene is TRBV19, the J gene TRBJ1-3; D ambiguous. Between the trimmed V and J ends, which lost 5 bases and 8 bases, there was a span of 10 bases. Germline CDR1 and CDR2: LNHDA and SQIVND (reference sequence). The CDR3 length is 12 residues. The CDR3 sequence is CASSVSEDTIYF. CDR3 DNA, as far as it was read: TGTGCCAGTAGTGTTTCCGAGGACACC.

This clone was seen ten or more times. The CDR3 loop is CASSTPDRGPNSPLHF. Incomplete CDR3 DNA: TGTGCCAGTAGTACCCCGGACAGGGGGCCTAATTCACCC. V gene TRBV19 combines with J gene TRBJ1-6, with 11 nucleotides matching TRBD1. The CDR3 end falls 3 residues outside the read, so it is completed with the germline J gene. This CDR3 contains 16 residues. V lost 4 bases, J lost 6 bases, and 5 bases stayed unmatched. The germline gives CDR1 LNHDA, CDR2 SQIVND (reference sequence).

This clone was detected ten times or more. The CDR3 extends 3 residues past the end of the read, so its final part is completed from the germline J gene. This rearrangement joins TRBV30 to TRBJ2-1; 14 nucleotides align to TRBD2. This CDR3 comprises 15 residues. Germline V gene sequence: CDR1 GTSNPN, CDR2 SVGIG (reference sequence). V was pared by 2 bases and J by 6 bases, with 3 bases of the junction left unmatched. The CDR3 sequence: CAWSPGLAGVNEQFF. CDR3 DNA (partial): TGTGCCTGGAGTCCGGGACTAGCGGGAGTCAATGAG.

There are many counts of this clone. The read gets to within 3 residues of the CDR3 end, and the germline J gene fills in the rest. The V call is TRBV7-3, the J call TRBJ2-3; TRBD1 agrees at 8 bases. V shed 5 bases, J shed 4 bases, and the junction held 5 bases outside the gene matches. Germline CDR1 SGHTA, CDR2 FQGTGA. The CDR3 extends over 14 amino acids. This chain's CDR3 is CASSPAGGSDTQYF. Incomplete CDR3 DNA: TGTGCCAGCAGCCCTGCAGGGGGCTCAGATACG.

For this clone: This specimen includes other DNA sequences encoding the same CDR3. This CDR3 is CASSPPNLGLQYNEQFF. Incomplete CDR3 DNA: TGTGCCAGCTCCCCCCCGAATCTAGGCCTACAATACAATGAG. This chain connects TRBV18 to TRBJ2-1; D remains ambiguous. From the germline J gene comes the end of the CDR3, since the read stops 3 residues before it. With 6 bases removed from V and 4 bases from J, the gap between germline ends came to 22 bases. Germline V lookup: CDR1 KGHSH, CDR2 LQKENI. The CDR3 runs 17 residues.

This clone occurred many times. The read gets to within 3 residues of the CDR3 end, and the germline J gene fills in the rest. The J gene is TRBJ2-6, the V gene TRBV6-2 or TRBV6-3; D not certain. The CDR3 totals 14 residues. Trimming pared 5 bases from V and 3 bases from J, leaving 8 bases between. The germline V gene has CDR1 MNHEY and CDR2 SVGEGT. The CDR3 here is CASSGTNGANVLTF. Incomplete CDR3 DNA: TGTGCCAGCAGTGGCACCAATGGGGCCAACGTC.

This clone has at least ten counts. The read falls 3 residues short of the CDR3 end, and the missing part is taken from the germline J gene. The V gene is TRBV13, the J gene TRBJ2-5, with a weak D call TRBD1 (5 bases). Germline V gene lookup returns CDR1 PRHDT and CDR2 FYEKMQ (reference sequence). Trimming stripped 5 bases from V and 2 bases from J, with 15 bases between. The CDR3 extends over 15 amino acids. This chain's CDR3 is CASSVGQGFQETQYF. CDR3 DNA (partial): TGTGCCAGCAGCGTGGGCCAGGGATTTCAAGAGACC.

Many counts were recorded for this clone. The read terminates 3 residues before the CDR3 end, so the remaining end is supplied by the germline J gene. The chain employs TRBV20-1 and TRBJ2-3; maybe TRBD1 (6 bases). Germline-derived CDR1 and CDR2 are DFQATT and SNEGSKA (reference sequence). This CDR3 is 13 amino acids long. The V end lost 6 bases, the J end lost 0 bases, and 10 bases lay between the germline ends. CDR3 region: CSAKGESTDTQYF. The CDR3 bases that were read are TGCAGTGCCAAGGGGGAGAGCACAGATACG.

This clone was recorded many times. The part of the CDR3 DNA that was read is TGTGCCAGCAGCCCTAGTTCGGGAGGGGGCACTGAA. Translation: CASSPSSGGGTE. The complete CDR3 protein is CASSPSSGGGTEAFF. V gene TRBV7-8 combines with J gene TRBJ1-1, with a weak D call TRBD1 (6 bases). The CDR3 end falls 3 residues outside the read, so it is completed with the germline J gene. This CDR3 spans 15 amino acids. CDR1 is SGHVS and CDR2 is FQNEAQ in the germline V gene. V was pared by 5 bases and J by 4 bases, with 17 bases between.